The 10 T cell receptor beta chains below come from one sample, sequenced in a study of shared clonotypes between healthy human individuals. Only in-frame clones appear in the TCRdb table, and some are missing; sequencing was by immunoSEQ multiplex PCR. The table records roughly 1,500,000 clones, 95% to 99% of them present only once. Sequencing used naive CD4+ T cells sorted from blood. The subset denotes: CD45RA+ positively selected. These receptors originate from a man aged 30 to 39 in good health.

The V call is TRBV18, the J call TRBJ2-5; a possible D gene is TRBD2 (6 bases). V was trimmed by 4 bases and J by 3 bases, leaving 24 bases between them. This CDR3 region has 18 residues. Germline V gene lookup returns CDR1 KGHSH and CDR2 LQKENI. The CDR3 region is CASSRQPLARVFKETQYF. The CDR3 nucleotides are TGTGCCAGCTCACGCCAACCCCTAGCGAGGGTTTTCAAAGAGACCCAGTACTTC.

A word on this clone: The junction differs from germline at one of its ends, possibly a read error. The DNA for the CDR3 is TGTGCCAGCAGTTTAGGGGCCCGATACGAGCAGTACTTC. Translated: CASSLGARYEQYF. The rearrangement joins TRBV7-8 to TRBJ2-7; a weak D match, TRBD1 (5 bases). Germline CDR1 and CDR2: SGHVS and FQNEAQ. The CDR3 is 13 amino acids. The variable domain in full, completed from reference TRBV7-8 and TRBJ2-7, reads GAGVSQSPRYKVAKRGQDVALRCDPISGHVSLFWYQQALGQGPEFLTYFQNEAQLDKSGLPSDRFFAERPEGSVSTLKIQRTQQEDSAVYLCASSLGARYEQYFGPGTRLTVT.

V gene TRBV18 combines with J gene TRBJ2-1, with D uncertain. CDR1 and CDR2 (germline): KGHSH, LQKENI. V dropped 0 bases and J dropped 0 bases, with 12 bases sitting between them. This CDR3 comprises 17 residues. CDR3: CASSPPERQTSYNEQFF. As DNA, the CDR3 is TGTGCCAGCTCACCACCTGAACGGCAGACCTCCTACAATGAGCAGTTCTTC.

Notes on this clone: The same CDR3 also results from other DNA sequences found in this sample. The rearrangement uses TRBV7-2 and TRBJ2-7; D not resolved. This CDR3 is 16 amino acids long. Trimming cost V 8 bases and J 1 base, with 21 bases left between them. CDR1 SGHTA and CDR2 FQGNSA come from the germline V gene. CDR3 bases: TGTGCCAGCGCCCTCCCCTCTCGTGGCGGTTCCTACGAGCAGTACTTC. Translating gives CASALPSRGGSYEQYF.

Only one count was recorded for this clone. The chain is built from TRBV5-5 and TRBJ2-7, with D tentatively TRBD2 (6 bases). Trimming stripped 1 base from V and 1 base from J, with 18 bases between. In germline, CDR1 is SGHKS, CDR2 YYEKEE (reference sequence). The CDR3 extends over 17 amino acids. CDR3 protein: CASSLHLSGGWSYEQYF. The CDR3 coding sequence is TGTGCCAGCAGCTTGCACCTTTCCGGGGGTTGGTCCTACGAGCAGTACTTC.

This clone has only one observation. Within the sample, other DNA sequences also encode this same CDR3. The chain has TRBV5-1 and TRBJ1-4; D not certain. The germline V and J ends were trimmed by 4 bases and 0 bases, with 7 bases remaining between them. The CDR3 has 14 amino acids. Germline V lookup: CDR1 SGHRS, CDR2 YFSETQ. The CDR3 DNA reads as TGCGCCAGCAGCCGGACTGCAACTAATGAAAAACTGTTTTTT. Translating gives CASSRTATNEKLFF.

V and J are TRBV28 and TRBJ1-1; D gene ambiguous. The CDR3 length is 15 residues. V was shortened by 2 bases and J by 0 bases, with 10 bases between the two germline ends. CDR1 is MDHEN, CDR2 SYDVKM, per germline. The CDR3 DNA reads TGTGCCAGCAGTTTAAACCCTGGTGTGAACACTGAAGCTTTCTTT. Encoded protein: CASSLNPGVNTEAFF. Looking up the rest from reference TRBV28 and TRBJ1-1 gives the full variable domain: DVKVTQSSRYLVKRTGEKVFLECVQDMDHENMFWYRQDPGLGLRLIYFSYDVKMKEKGDIPEGYSVSREKKERFSLILESASTNQTSMYLCASSLNPGVNTEAFFGQGTRLTVV.

The chain employs TRBV2 and TRBJ1-1; tentative D call: TRBD1 (5 bases). The germline CDR1 and CDR2 sequences are SNHLY and FYNNEI. The V and J ends lost 8 bases and 1 base respectively, with 11 bases between them. The CDR3 has 13 amino acids. This CDR3 reads CASAPDRNTEAFF. The CDR3 nucleotides are TGTGCCAGCGCCCCCGACAGGAACACTGAAGCTTTCTTT.

This rearrangement joins TRBV13 to TRBJ2-5; a weak D match, TRBD1 (6 bases). Trimming removed 5 bases from V and 4 bases from J, with 11 bases in between. CDR1 and CDR2 from the germline V gene are PRHDT and FYEKMQ (reference sequence). The CDR3 totals 13 residues. CDR3 coding DNA: TGTGCCAGCAGCATGGACAGAGGAGAGACCCAGTACTTC. As protein: CASSMDRGETQYF.

For this clone: A junction end diverges from the germline sequence, so it may reflect a read error. This chain joins TRBV5-1 and TRBJ2-2; the match to TRBD2 covers 9 bases. CDR3 length equals 16 residues. Germline V gene data show CDR1 as SGHRS and CDR2 as YFSETQ. The CDR3 loop reads CASRLGLAANTGELFF. The CDR3 DNA is TGCGCCAGCAGATTGGGACTAGCCGCGAACACCGGGGAGCTGTTTTTT.